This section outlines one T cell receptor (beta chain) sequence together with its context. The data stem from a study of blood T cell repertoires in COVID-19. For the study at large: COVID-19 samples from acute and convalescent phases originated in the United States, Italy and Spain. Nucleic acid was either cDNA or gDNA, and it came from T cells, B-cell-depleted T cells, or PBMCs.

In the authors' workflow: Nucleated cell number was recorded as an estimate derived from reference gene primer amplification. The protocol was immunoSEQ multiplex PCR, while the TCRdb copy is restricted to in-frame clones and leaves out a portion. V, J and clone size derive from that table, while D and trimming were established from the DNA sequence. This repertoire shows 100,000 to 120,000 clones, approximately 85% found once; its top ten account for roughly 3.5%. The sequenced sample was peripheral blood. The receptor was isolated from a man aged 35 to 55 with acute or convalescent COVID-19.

CDR3 residues: CASSPSQGGESHYGYTF. The CDR3 bases are TGCGCCAGCAGCCCGAGCCAGGGAGGGGAATCTCACTATGGCTACACCTTC. The chain recombines TRBV5-1 with TRBJ1-2, with a weak D call TRBD1 (5 bases). The CDR3 loop spans 17 amino acids. The germline V and J ends were trimmed by 4 bases and 3 bases, with 22 bases remaining between them. Germline V gene data show CDR1 as SGHRS and CDR2 as YFSETQ.